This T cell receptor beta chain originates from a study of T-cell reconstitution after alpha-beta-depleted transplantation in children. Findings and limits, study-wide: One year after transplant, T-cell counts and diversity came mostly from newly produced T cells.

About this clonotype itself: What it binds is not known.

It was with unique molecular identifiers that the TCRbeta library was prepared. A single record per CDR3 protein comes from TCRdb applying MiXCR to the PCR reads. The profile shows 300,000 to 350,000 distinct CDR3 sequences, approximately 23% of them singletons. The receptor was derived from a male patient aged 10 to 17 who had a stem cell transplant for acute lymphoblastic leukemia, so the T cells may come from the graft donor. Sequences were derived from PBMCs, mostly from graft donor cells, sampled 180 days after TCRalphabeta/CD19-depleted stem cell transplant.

CDR3 DNA: TGTGCCAGCAGCCAGCGACAGGGGGCGAAGAATCAGCCCCAGCATTTT. Residues: CASSQRQGAKNQPQHF. V usage is TRBV4-2 and J usage is TRBJ1-5; 10 bases map to TRBD1. The CDR3 has 16 amino acids. Trimming cost V 3 bases and J 4 bases; bases outside gene matches: 6. Germline V gene lookup returns CDR1 LGHNA and CDR2 YNFKEQ.